Listed below are T cell receptor beta chains from one sample, sequenced in a study of cytomegalovirus exposure and HLA in healthy donors. Sequencing was performed with immunoSEQ multiplex PCR; in TCRdb, only in-frame clones are kept and a portion is missing. Among 200,000 to 250,000 clones listed, roughly 80% were seen once. Material: PBMCs. Source of these receptors: a man under 40 in good health and CMV-seronegative. CDR3s include the opening cysteine and the closing phenylalanine or tryptophan. Each record gives: clone size, J gene, D gene, V gene, CDR3 DNA, CDR3 protein. D genes are given only for firm matches. Not all rows give a size; the values are once, few, many and, for expanded clones, a class.

once,TRBJ1-5,-,TRBV29-1,TGCAGCGTTGAAGATCGGGACAACAATCAGCCCCAGCATTTT,CSVEDRDNNQPQHF
few,TRBJ1-1,-,TRBV5-4,TGTGCCAGCAGCTTGGGAGCCACTGAAGCTTTCTTT,CASSLGATEAFF
-,TRBJ1-5,-,TRBV6-1,TGTGCCAGCAGTGCCCTGCCGATCGAGTACAATCAGCCCCAGCATTTT,CASSALPIEYNQPQHF
-,TRBJ2-2,TRBD1,TRBV27,TGTGCCAGTCGAACGGGGACAGTCGGGGAGCTGTTTTTT,CASRTGTVGELFF
few,TRBJ1-2,-,TRBV7-9,TGTGCCAGCAGCTCCATCAGTTGGGGCTACACCTTC,CASSSISWGYTF
-,TRBJ2-1,TRBD2,TRBV28,TGTGCCAGCGTTCGGGGAGGGGCGGATGAGCAGTTCTTC,CASVRGGADEQFF
-,TRBJ2-1,-,TRBV19,TGTGCCAGTAGTAGCCTACTAGGGACCTACAATGAGCAGTTCTTC,CASSSLLGTYNEQFF
-,TRBJ1-2,-,TRBV4-1,TGCGCCAGCAGCCAAGAAAGGGGAGGACACCCGAATAACAACTATGGCTACACCTTC,CASSQERGGHPNNNYGYTF
-,TRBJ1-5,-,TRBV28,TGTGCCAGCAGTTTAAGGCAGGGAAACAATCAGCCCCAGCATTTT,CASSLRQGNNQPQHF
-,TRBJ2-2,-,TRBV5-1,TGCGCCAGCAGCTTGATAGGGGAAAACACCGGGGAGCTGTTTTTT,CASSLIGENTGELFF
-,TRBJ2-1,-,TRBV25-1,TGTGCCAGCAGCCAACTAGGCGGTGAGCAGTTCTTC,CASSQLGGEQFF
-,TRBJ2-7,-,TRBV25-1,TGTGCCAGCAGCTCAGACAGGAGAACCTACGAGCAGTACTTC,CASSSDRRTYEQYF
-,TRBJ1-2,-,TRBV28,TGTGCCAGTTGGACAACGGGGGGTGCGCTAAATGGCTACACCTTC,CASWTTGGALNGYTF
-,TRBJ2-7,TRBD1,TRBV29-1,TGCAGCGCCCTTTCCCTCGACAGGGTCTTAAACGAGCAGTACTTC,CSALSLDRVLNEQYF
-,TRBJ2-7,-,TRBV9,TGTGCCAGCAGTATTGGACAGTCCTCCTACGAGCAGTACTTC,CASSIGQSSYEQYF
-,TRBJ2-3,TRBD2,TRBV7-9,TGTGCCAGCAGCTTACCTCTCGGGGCGGGGGAAGGAGCAGATACGCAGTATTTT,CASSLPLGAGEGADTQYF
once,TRBJ2-3,-,TRBV11-2,TGTGCCAGCAGCCTCAGGGTGTGGACAGATACGCAGTATTTT,CASSLRVWTDTQYF
-,TRBJ2-7,TRBD1,TRBV5-5,TGTGCCAGCAGCTCCCGGGACAGATACGAGCAGTACTTC,CASSSRDRYEQYF
-,TRBJ2-7,TRBD1,TRBV7-9,TGTGCCAGCAGCTTTTCCGCCGGGACAGGGATCGGGCAGTACTTC,CASSFSAGTGIGQYF
once,TRBJ2-7,TRBD1,TRBV11-2,TGTGCCAGCAGCTTAGATCGGGGAGACAGGGGCTACGAGCAGTACTTC,CASSLDRGDRGYEQYF
few,TRBJ1-3,-,TRBV11-2,TGTGCCAGCAGCCTCACAGGGAGCGGAAACACCATATATTTT,CASSLTGSGNTIYF
-,TRBJ1-2,TRBD1,TRBV7-9,TGTGCCAGCAGCTTAGAAGCGGAGGGGGCGGGCTACACCTTC,CASSLEAEGAGYTF
few,TRBJ1-1,-,TRBV6-6,TGTGCCAGCAGGGGAGGGGTGAACACTGAAGCTTTCTTT,CASRGGVNTEAFF
-,TRBJ1-2,-,TRBV7-9,TGTGCCAGCAGCTTACCAACAAATGGCTACACCTTC,CASSLPTNGYTF
once,TRBJ2-2,TRBD1,TRBV5-1,TGCGCCAGCAGCTTAGGACAGGGGGCTTCCGGGGAGCTGTTTTTT,CASSLGQGASGELFF
-,TRBJ2-1,TRBD1,TRBV5-6,TGTGCCAGCAAGCAGGGACAGGGCTACAATGAGCAGTTCTTC,CASKQGQGYNEQFF
-,TRBJ2-2,-,TRBV6-6,TGTGCCAGCAGTTACTCGACAGGAACCGGGGAGCTGTTTTTT,CASSYSTGTGELFF
-,TRBJ1-2,-,TRBV28,TGTGCCAGCAGTTTGAAGGTTCCGGGTGGCTACACCTTC,CASSLKVPGGYTF
-,TRBJ2-5,-,TRBV11-2,TGTGCCAGCAGCTCGGGAGAGACCCAGTACTTC,CASSSGETQYF
few,TRBJ1-2,TRBD1,TRBV19,TGTGCCAGTAGTACCTCCAGGGGACAGGGACCCCAGTTTGGCTACACCTTC,CASSTSRGQGPQFGYTF
-,TRBJ2-6,TRBD1,TRBV27,TGTGCCAGCAGTCCCCGGACAGGGAGCTCTGGGGCCAGCGTCCTGACTTTC,CASSPRTGSSGASVLTF
-,TRBJ2-6,-,TRBV6-5,TGTGCCACTGCCAGGGTGGCTGGGGCCAGCGTCCTGACTTTC,CATARVAGASVLTF
-,TRBJ2-7,TRBD2,TRBV6-5,TGTGCCAGCAGTTACCTAGCGGGGGGGAAGTACGAGCAGTACTTC,CASSYLAGGKYEQYF
-,TRBJ1-2,TRBD1,TRBV9,TGTGCCAGCAGCGTAGGCGACAGGGTGCCAAGGGCGTCTGGCTACACCTTC,CASSVGDRVPRASGYTF
-,TRBJ2-2,TRBD2,TRBV6-5,TGTGCCAGCAGTTACTCCCTAGCGGGGGTGGTTGAGGAGCTGTTTTTT,CASSYSLAGVVEELFF
-,TRBJ2-7,TRBD2,TRBV2,TGTGCCAGCAGTGAAGGGCGGGGGGATTCCTACGAGCAGTACTTC,CASSEGRGDSYEQYF
-,TRBJ2-1,-,TRBV27,TGTGCCAGCAGCCAACCTGCCCTGAGAAGGGACAAGCAGTTCTTC,CASSQPALRRDKQFF
-,TRBJ1-1,-,TRBV11-2,TGTGCCAGCAGCTTCGGCCCGGGACGGGAGGGCACTGAAGCTTTCTTT,CASSFGPGREGTEAFF
-,TRBJ2-7,TRBD2,TRBV4-3,TGCGCCAGCAGCCAAGGACTAGCGGGGTCCCACGAGCAGTACTTC,CASSQGLAGSHEQYF
once,TRBJ1-2,TRBD1,TRBV7-2,TGTGCCAGCAGCTTTGCCGGGACAGGGAGTGGGACCGCCTATGGCTACACCTTC,CASSFAGTGSGTAYGYTF
-,TRBJ2-7,TRBD1,TRBV2,TGTGCCAGCAGTTTCCTTCGGGACAGGGGGACCTACGAGCAGTACTTC,CASSFLRDRGTYEQYF
-,TRBJ1-1,-,TRBV9,TGTGCCAGCAGCGTAGCCCCGTACACTGAAGCTTTCTTT,CASSVAPYTEAFF
-,TRBJ1-6,-,TRBV9,TGTGCCAGCAGCGAGACAGTGGGGAATTCACCCCTCCACTTT,CASSETVGNSPLHF
few,TRBJ1-4,TRBD1,TRBV4-1,TGCGCCAGCAGCCACCCGGGACAGATTTCGGAAAAACTGTTTTTT,CASSHPGQISEKLFF
-,TRBJ2-7,-,TRBV28,TGTGCCAGCAGTTTATACAGGGGGGGTCCCTACGAGCAGTACTTC,CASSLYRGGPYEQYF
-,TRBJ1-5,TRBD1,TRBV11-2,TGTGCCAGCAGCCCGGACAGGACAAATCAGCCCCAGCATTTT,CASSPDRTNQPQHF
-,TRBJ2-7,TRBD1,TRBV5-5,TGTGCCAGCAGTTGGACAGGGGGCTCCCACGAGCAGTACTTC,CASSWTGGSHEQYF
-,TRBJ1-5,-,TRBV28,TGTGCCACTATGAGGGGGGGCCGCAATCAGCCCCAGCATTTT,CATMRGGRNQPQHF
-,TRBJ1-1,TRBD1,TRBV25-1,TGTGCCAGCAGACAGGGGTATCGTGAAGCTTTCTTT,CASRQGYREAFF
-,TRBJ1-5,-,TRBV6-1,TGTGCCAGCAGCGCATACCGGGACTCTAATCAGCCCCAGCATTTT,CASSAYRDSNQPQHF
-,TRBJ1-6,TRBD1,TRBV27,TGTGCCAGCAGTTACAGGGGGGCTAATTCACCCCTCCACTTT,CASSYRGANSPLHF
-,TRBJ2-2,-,TRBV5-1,TGCGCCAGCAGCTTGGGACATCTTAACACCGGGGAGCTGTTTTTT,CASSLGHLNTGELFF
-,TRBJ2-1,TRBD1,TRBV7-6,TGTGCCAGCAGCACGACAGGGGGTTACAATGAGCAGTTCTTC,CASSTTGGYNEQFF
-,TRBJ2-6,TRBD1,TRBV14,TGTGCCAGCAGTCACAGGGGCTCTGGGGCCAACGTCCTGACTTTC,CASSHRGSGANVLTF
-,TRBJ2-5,-,TRBV19,TGTGCCAGTAGTCTTACAGGGTCGAAGGAGACCCAGTACTTC,CASSLTGSKETQYF
-,TRBJ2-1,-,TRBV7-6,TGTGCCAGCAGCGAAGTGGTATGGCGGGGAGTCTCCTACAATGAGCAGTTCTTC,CASSEVVWRGVSYNEQFF
-,TRBJ1-2,-,TRBV13,TGTGCCAGCAGCCCAGGGAATAACTATGGCTACACCTTC,CASSPGNNYGYTF